There are a few counts of the clone carrying this TCR beta chain. The sample comes from a study of blood T cell repertoires in COVID-19. TCRdb's copy holds only in-frame clones and misses some; the assay was immunoSEQ multiplex PCR. Of 250,000 or so clones in the sample, 80% to 85% were seen once. Cohort allocation depended upon clinical history that participants reported. Sequencing was done on a sample of PBMCs or T cells enriched from blood (not recorded which). This TCR was sampled from a man aged 50-60 years who had recovered from COVID-19.

The CDR3 reads CASSHGLAGGGGYEQFF. As DNA, the CDR3 is TGTGCCAGCAGCCACGGACTAGCGGGAGGAGGGGGGTATGAGCAGTTCTTC. The chain has TRBV3-1 (or the pseudogene TRBV3-2) and TRBJ2-1; 14 nucleotides agree with TRBD2. This CDR3 region has 17 residues. Germline CDR1 reads LGHDT; CDR2 reads YNNKEL (reference sequence). Unmatched junction bases numbered 9, after V lost 3 bases and J lost 8 bases.